This T cell receptor beta chain is drawn from a study of OX40 agonist ivuxolimab in advanced cancers. Germline loops: CDR1 SEHNR, CDR2 FQNEAQ (reference sequence). Trimming took 4 bases from V and 4 from J; bases not matched to a gene: 7. CDR3 length equals 14 residues. Here immunoSEQ multiplex PCR was the method, and the copy in TCRdb shows in-frame clones only, minus some. This sample has 70,000 or so clones; about four fifths occur once, and the top ten carry approximately 2.1%. Autoimmune disease history or systemic immunosuppression led to patients being barred. Source: CD4+ or CD8+ T cells sorted from blood, taken in a trial of the OX40 agonist ivuxolimab. This sequence was found in an adult with an advanced solid tumor such as melanoma, head and neck, liver or kidney cancer. The V gene is TRBV7-9, the J gene TRBJ2-7; 7 bases align to TRBD2. The CDR3 is CASSSSGREYEQYF. In DNA form, the CDR3 reads TGTGCCAGCAGCTCATCGGGGAGGGAGTACGAGCAGTACTTC. The complete variable domain, with remaining parts taken from reference TRBV7-9 and TRBJ2-7, reads DTGVSQNPRHKITKRGQNVTFRCDPISEHNRLYWYRQTLGQGPEFLTYFQNEAQLEKSRLLSDRFSAERPKGSFSTLEIQRTEQGDSAMYLCASSSSGREYEQYFGPGTRLTVT.